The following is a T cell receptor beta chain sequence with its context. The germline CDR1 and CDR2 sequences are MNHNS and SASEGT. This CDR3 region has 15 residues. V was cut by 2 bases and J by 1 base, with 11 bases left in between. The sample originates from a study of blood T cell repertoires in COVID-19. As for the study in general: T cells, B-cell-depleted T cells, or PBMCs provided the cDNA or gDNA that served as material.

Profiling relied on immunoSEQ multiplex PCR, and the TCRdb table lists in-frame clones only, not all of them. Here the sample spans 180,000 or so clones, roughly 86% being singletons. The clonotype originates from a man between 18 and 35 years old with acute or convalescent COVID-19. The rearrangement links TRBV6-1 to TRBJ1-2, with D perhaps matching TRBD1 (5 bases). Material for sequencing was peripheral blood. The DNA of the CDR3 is TGTGCCAGCAGTGAATATGGCGGACATAACTATGGCTACACCTTC. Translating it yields CASSEYGGHNYGYTF.